A single sample gave rise to the 25 T cell receptor beta chains below, sequenced in a study of cytomegalovirus exposure and HLA in healthy donors. PCR used 60 Vbeta primers and 13 Jbeta primers. The protocol was immunoSEQ multiplex PCR, while the TCRdb copy is restricted to in-frame clones and leaves out a portion. The profile shows 140,000 to 150,000 clones, about 70% of them singletons. The sample taken for sequencing was PBMCs. The receptors stem from a woman aged 40-49 years in good health and CMV-seronegative.

The V gene is TRBV19, the J gene TRBJ2-1; TRBD1 aligns across 8 bases. The ends lost 10 bases at V and 7 bases at J; junction bases unmatched: 6. The germline V gene encodes CDR1 LNHDA and CDR2 SQIVND (reference sequence). The CDR3 runs 12 residues. This chain's CDR3 is CATRTGWNEQFF. The DNA of the CDR3 is TGTGCCACCCGGACAGGGTGGAATGAGCAGTTCTTC.

Remarks on this clone: Other DNA variants within this sample encode the same CDR3. The V and J genes are TRBV30 and TRBJ1-5; no reliable D call. Between the trimmed V and J ends, which lost 0 bases and 4 bases, there was a span of 7 bases. Germline CDR1 is GTSNPN and CDR2 is SVGIG (reference sequence). This CDR3 has 13 amino acids. In DNA form, the CDR3 reads TGTGCCTGGAGTGTACGAGGAAATCAGCCCCAGCATTTT. It is translated as CAWSVRGNQPQHF.

The chain carries TRBV28 and TRBJ2-7, with 7 bases that match TRBD1. CDR3 size: 14 residues. The junction had 7 bases not matched to a gene; V was cut back by 6 bases and J by 2 bases. CDR1 MDHEN and CDR2 SYDVKM come from the germline V gene. The CDR3 is CASSPGQSTYEQYF. CDR3 nucleotide sequence: TGTGCCAGCAGCCCGGGACAGTCGACCTACGAGCAGTACTTC. The whole variable domain, filled in from reference TRBV28 and TRBJ2-7, reads DVKVTQSSRYLVKRTGEKVFLECVQDMDHENMFWYRQDPGLGLRLIYFSYDVKMKEKGDIPEGYSVSREKKERFSLILESASTNQTSMYLCASSPGQSTYEQYFGPGTRLTVT.

The sample holds a few counts of this clone. The gene calls are TRBV25-1 and TRBJ1-2, with D possibly TRBD1 on 6 matching bases. Trimming stripped 5 bases from V and 0 bases from J, with 16 bases between. The germline gives CDR1 MGHDK, CDR2 SYGVNS. The CDR3 is made up of 16 amino acids. The CDR3 nucleotides are TGTGCCAGCAGTCCCCAGGGGAGTTTTGCTAACTATGGCTACACCTTC. Amino acids: CASSPQGSFANYGYTF.

The rearrangement joins TRBV6-1 to TRBJ2-5; 7 nucleotides align to TRBD2. The CDR3 sequence is 14 residues long. Germline V CDR1 and CDR2: MNHNS, SASEGT. The J segment lost 4 bases and the V segment lost 6 bases, leaving 8 bases of the junction unmatched. DNA of the CDR3: TGTGCCAGCAGGGGCCGCGGGAGCGGAGAGACCCAGTACTTC. This sequence encodes CASRGRGSGETQYF.

The CDR3 region has the DNA TGTGCCAGTAGTATGAAAGCCGAGAACACTGAAGCTTTCTTT. It specifies CASSMKAENTEAFF. The chain employs TRBV19 and TRBJ1-1; D gene uncertain. With 3 bases removed from V and 1 base from J, the gap between germline ends came to 9 bases. CDR3 length: 14 residues. CDR1 is LNHDA and CDR2 is SQIVND in the germline V gene (reference sequence).

V and J are TRBV2 and TRBJ2-1, with TRBD2 identical over 12 bases. After removal of 3 bases from V and 7 bases from J, the junction contained 10 bases not matched to a gene. Germline V gives CDR1 SNHLY, CDR2 FYNNEI. The CDR3 has 17 residues. The CDR3 DNA sequence: TGTGCCAGCAGTGAGGCTAGCGGGGGGGCCGCTCGAAATGAGCAGTTCTTC. This codes for CASSEASGGAARNEQFF.

The V call is TRBV6-5, the J call TRBJ1-3; D perhaps matches TRBD1 (5 bases). The V end was cut by 6 bases, the J end by 5 bases, with 14 bases between. Germline CDR1 MNHEY, CDR2 SVGAGI. The CDR3 is 14 amino acids. DNA of the CDR3: TGTGCCAGCAGCCTCAGTGGGGCCAGAAACACCATATATTTT. It specifies CASSLSGARNTIYF.

The chain carries TRBV11-3 and TRBJ2-3; D is possibly TRBD1 (6 bases). V lost 2 bases and J 5 bases, leaving 8 bases between the germline ends. From germline, CDR1 is SGHNT and CDR2 YENEEA. The CDR3 sequence is 13 residues long. CDR3 amino acids: CASSLSGVDTQYF. The CDR3 DNA is TGTGCCAGCAGCTTATCAGGGGTAGATACGCAGTATTTT.

The V and J genes are TRBV6-4 and TRBJ1-2, with D perhaps TRBD1 (5 bases). Per the germline V gene, CDR1 is MRHNA and CDR2 is SNTAGT. V dropped 3 bases and J dropped 8 bases, with 16 bases sitting between them. There are 14 residues in the CDR3. The CDR3 here is CASSDQGGSGGYTF. Written as DNA, the CDR3 is TGTGCCAGCAGTGATCAGGGCGGATCTGGAGGCTACACCTTC.

J is TRBJ2-7 and V is TRBV5-1; 11 bases fit TRBD1. The CDR3 has 14 residues. The trim removed 4 bases at V and 5 bases at J, leaving 5 bases unmatched. Germline V lookup: CDR1 SGHRS, CDR2 YFSETQ. In DNA form, the CDR3 reads TGCGCCAGCAGCCCCGGACAGGGGGCCCACGAGCAGTACTTC. It encodes CASSPGQGAHEQYF. Variable domain in full (rest from reference TRBV5-1 and TRBJ2-7): KAGVTQTPRYLIKTRGQQVTLSCSPISGHRSVSWYQQTPGQGLQFLFEYFSETQRNKGNFPGRFSGRQFSNSRSEMNVSTLELGDSALYLCASSPGQGAHEQYFGPGTRLTVT.

This clone was detected once. The rearrangement links TRBV2 to TRBJ2-2, with D possibly being TRBD2 (7 bases). Germline-derived CDR1 and CDR2 are SNHLY and FYNNEI. The CDR3 is 15 amino acids. Trimming removed 7 bases at V and 0 bases at J, with 12 bases between. This CDR3 is CASIPGGANTGELFF. CDR3 bases: TGTGCCAGCATCCCGGGGGGCGCGAACACCGGGGAGCTGTTTTTT.

V usage is TRBV6-5 and J usage is TRBJ2-7; the D gene is possibly TRBD1 (6 bases). Trimming took 5 bases from V and 2 from J, leaving 16 bases between them. Germline CDR1 reads MNHEY; CDR2 reads SVGAGI. The CDR3 is made up of 15 amino acids. CDR3 in DNA: TGTGCCAGCAGTGTTAACAGGGTACTACCCTACGAGCAGTACTTC. Translation: CASSVNRVLPYEQYF.

The chain has TRBV6-1 and TRBJ2-7, with TRBD1 as a possible D gene (5 bases). V was pared by 6 bases and J by 3 bases, with 15 bases between. There are 14 residues in the CDR3. Germline V lookup: CDR1 MNHNS, CDR2 SASEGT. The CDR3 is CASSQGQGIYEQYF. DNA for the CDR3: TGTGCCAGCAGCCAAGGGCAGGGCATCTACGAGCAGTACTTC.

V gene TRBV28 combines with J gene TRBJ1-1; D possibly corresponds to TRBD1 (5 bases). The germline V gene has CDR1 MDHEN and CDR2 SYDVKM. The ends were cut back, 5 bases at V and 0 bases at J, with 13 bases in the middle. This CDR3 has 15 amino acids. Here the CDR3 reads CASSPPTDLNTEAFF. As DNA, the CDR3 is TGTGCCAGCAGTCCACCGACAGATTTGAACACTGAAGCTTTCTTT.

The chain combines TRBV28 with TRBJ1-6; D is undetermined. Germline V gene data show CDR1 as MDHEN and CDR2 as SYDVKM. The CDR3 totals 14 residues. With 1 base removed from V and 7 bases from J, the gap between germline ends came to 8 bases. The DNA of the CDR3 is TGTGCCAGCAGTTTATATTCTGAGAATTCACCCCTCCACTTT. Translated: CASSLYSENSPLHF.

This chain connects TRBV6-6 to TRBJ2-7; tentative D call: TRBD1 (5 bases). Germline values: CDR1 MNHNY, CDR2 SVGAGI (reference sequence). The CDR3 loop spans 14 amino acids. The V and J ends lost 7 bases and 2 bases respectively, with 15 bases between them. In DNA, the CDR3 is TGTGCCAGCAAAAGGGGTTCCGGCCCCTACGAGCAGTACTTC. It specifies CASKRGSGPYEQYF.

The J gene is TRBJ2-7, the V gene TRBV11-2, with 10 bases that match TRBD1. Trimming took 6 bases from V and 1 from J; bases not matched to a gene: 6. The CDR3 runs 15 residues. In germline, CDR1 is SGHAT, CDR2 FQNNGV. The chain's CDR3 is CASSPGTGASYEQYF. As DNA, the CDR3 is TGTGCCAGCAGTCCCGGGACAGGGGCTTCCTACGAGCAGTACTTC.

The rearrangement uses TRBV5-1 and TRBJ2-2; 7 nucleotides line up with TRBD1. The V gene end was trimmed by 4 bases and the J gene end by 5 bases; junction bases not matched to a gene: 11. In germline, CDR1 is SGHRS, CDR2 YFSETQ. The CDR3 is 16 amino acids. Written as DNA, the CDR3 is TGCGCCAGCAGCCAATCGGGACAGAGCTTTACCGGGGAGCTGTTTTTT. Its translation: CASSQSGQSFTGELFF.

The chain carries TRBV11-1 and TRBJ2-3; 9 positions match TRBD1. The CDR3 runs to 15 residues. Looked up from germline, CDR1 is SGHAT and CDR2 is FQDESV (reference sequence). V lost 3 bases, J lost 2 bases, and 3 bases stayed unmatched. CDR3 coding DNA: TGTGCCAGCAGCTTTAGGACAGGGGACACAGATACGCAGTATTTT. Encoded protein: CASSFRTGDTDTQYF.

In nucleotides, the CDR3 is TGTGCCATCAGGAGAGGGACAGGGGAATCCTACGAGCAGTACTTC. Translating gives CAIRRGTGESYEQYF. The chain has TRBV10-3 and TRBJ2-7, with 10 positions matching TRBD1. Germline values: CDR1 ENHRY, CDR2 SYGVKD. Trimming at V came to 6 bases and at J to 1 base, leaving 6 bases not matched to a gene. The CDR3 has 15 residues.

The chain carries TRBV5-1 and TRBJ2-5; TRBD2 might be the D (6 bases). The V end lost 3 bases, the J end lost 5 bases, and 17 bases lay between the germline ends. The CDR3 consists of 15 residues. CDR1 and CDR2 (germline): SGHRS, YFSETQ. The CDR3 is CASSSWSGGKETQYF. The CDR3 coding sequence is TGCGCCAGCAGCTCTTGGTCAGGAGGGAAGGAGACCCAGTACTTC.

CDR3 in amino acids: CASSLLGTMFGYTF. Written as DNA, the CDR3 is TGTGCCAGCAGCTTGCTAGGGACAATGTTTGGCTACACCTTC. The rearrangement links TRBV9 to TRBJ1-2, with D possibly matching TRBD1 (6 bases). V lost 4 bases, J lost 7 bases, and 17 bases lay in between. Germline-derived CDR1 and CDR2 are SGDLS and YYNGEE. The CDR3 contains 14 residues.

The chain joins TRBV30 to TRBJ2-7, with TRBD1 matching 7 bases. J lost 3 bases, V lost 3 bases, and 17 bases had no gene match. Per the germline V gene, CDR1 is GTSNPN and CDR2 is SVGIG (reference sequence). The CDR3 is 17 amino acids. The DNA of the CDR3 is TGTGCCTGGAGCGACCGATTCACAGGGGAGAAAGGCTACGAGCAGTACTTC. Translated, it gives CAWSDRFTGEKGYEQYF. Together with reference TRBV30 and TRBJ2-7, the CDR3 gives the full variable domain: SQTIHQWPATLVQPVGSPLSLECTVEGTSNPNLYWYRQAAGRGLQLLFYSVGIGQISSEVPQNLSASRPQDRQFILSSKKLLLSDSGFYLCAWSDRFTGEKGYEQYFGPGTRLTVT.

As DNA, the CDR3 is TGTGCCAGTAGCCAGACAGGGGGTATTCAGCCCCAGCATTTT. Its translation: CASSQTGGIQPQHF. The chain links TRBV19 to TRBJ1-5; 9 positions match TRBD1. Unmatched junction bases numbered 6, after V lost 6 bases and J lost 6 bases. The CDR3 is made up of 14 amino acids. Germline CDR1 LNHDA, CDR2 SQIVND (reference sequence).